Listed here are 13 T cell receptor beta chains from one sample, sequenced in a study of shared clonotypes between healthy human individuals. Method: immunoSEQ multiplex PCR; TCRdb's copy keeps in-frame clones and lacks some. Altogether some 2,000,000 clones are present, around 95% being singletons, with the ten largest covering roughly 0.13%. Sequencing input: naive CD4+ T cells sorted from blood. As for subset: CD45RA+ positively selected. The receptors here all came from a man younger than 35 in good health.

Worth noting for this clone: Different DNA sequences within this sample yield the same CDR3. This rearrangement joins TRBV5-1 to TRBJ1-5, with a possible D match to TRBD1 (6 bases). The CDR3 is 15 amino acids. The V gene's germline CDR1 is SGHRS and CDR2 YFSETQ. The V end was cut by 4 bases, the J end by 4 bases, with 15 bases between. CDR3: CASSPVGGGNQPQHF. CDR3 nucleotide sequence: TGCGCCAGCAGCCCAGTCGGAGGGGGGAATCAGCCCCAGCATTTT.

The CDR3: CASSLDVFNTEAFF. In DNA form, the CDR3 reads TGTGCCAGCAGCTTGGATGTATTTAACACTGAAGCTTTCTTT. The chain is built from TRBV5-4 and TRBJ1-1; D unresolved. V shed 0 bases and J shed 2 bases, with 8 bases lying between them. Germline V gene lookup returns CDR1 SGHNT and CDR2 YYREEE (reference sequence). The CDR3 is made up of 14 amino acids.

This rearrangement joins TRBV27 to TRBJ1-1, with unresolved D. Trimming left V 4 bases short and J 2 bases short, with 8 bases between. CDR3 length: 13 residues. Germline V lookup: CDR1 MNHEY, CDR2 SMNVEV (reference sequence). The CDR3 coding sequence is TGTGCCAGCAGTTACCTGCAAAACACTGAAGCTTTCTTT. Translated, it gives CASSYLQNTEAFF.

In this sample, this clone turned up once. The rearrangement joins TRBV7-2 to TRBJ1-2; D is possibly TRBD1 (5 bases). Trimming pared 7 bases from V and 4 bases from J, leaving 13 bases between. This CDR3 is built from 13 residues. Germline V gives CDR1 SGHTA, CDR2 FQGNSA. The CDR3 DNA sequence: TGTGCCAGCACACCGCCGGGGCCCTATGGCTACACCTTC. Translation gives CASTPPGPYGYTF.

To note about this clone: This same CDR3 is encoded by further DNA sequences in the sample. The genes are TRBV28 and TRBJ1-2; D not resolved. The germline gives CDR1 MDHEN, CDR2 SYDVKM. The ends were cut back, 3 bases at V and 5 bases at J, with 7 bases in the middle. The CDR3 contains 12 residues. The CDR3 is CASSLGSYGYTF. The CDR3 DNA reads TGTGCCAGCAGTTTGGGGAGTTATGGCTACACCTTC.

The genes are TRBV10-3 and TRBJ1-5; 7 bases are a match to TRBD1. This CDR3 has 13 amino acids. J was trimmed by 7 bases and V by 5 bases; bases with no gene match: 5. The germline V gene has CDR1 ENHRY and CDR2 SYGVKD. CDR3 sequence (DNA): TGTGCCATCAGTAACAGGGGAGACCAGCCCCAGCATTTT. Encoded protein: CAISNRGDQPQHF.

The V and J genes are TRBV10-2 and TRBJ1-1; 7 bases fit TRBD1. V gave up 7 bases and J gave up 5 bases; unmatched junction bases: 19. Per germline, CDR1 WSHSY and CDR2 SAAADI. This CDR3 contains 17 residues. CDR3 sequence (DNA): TGCGCCAGCAAAGAGACGAGGCAGGGGGATGGCAGTACTGAAGCTTTCTTT. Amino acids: CASKETRQGDGSTEAFF.

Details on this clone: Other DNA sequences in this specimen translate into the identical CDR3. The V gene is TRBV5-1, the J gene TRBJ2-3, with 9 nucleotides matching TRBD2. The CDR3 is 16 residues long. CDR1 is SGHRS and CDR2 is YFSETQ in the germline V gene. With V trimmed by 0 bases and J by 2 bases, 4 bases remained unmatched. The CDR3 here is CASSLGGTSSTDTQYF. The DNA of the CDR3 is TGCGCCAGCAGCTTGGGAGGGACTAGCTCCACAGATACGCAGTATTTT.

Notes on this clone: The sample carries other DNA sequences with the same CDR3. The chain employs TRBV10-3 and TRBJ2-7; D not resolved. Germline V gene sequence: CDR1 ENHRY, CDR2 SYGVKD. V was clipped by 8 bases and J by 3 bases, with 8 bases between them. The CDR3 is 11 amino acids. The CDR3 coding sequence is TGTGCCATCTCAGATAACTACGAGCAGTACTTC. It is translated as CAISDNYEQYF.

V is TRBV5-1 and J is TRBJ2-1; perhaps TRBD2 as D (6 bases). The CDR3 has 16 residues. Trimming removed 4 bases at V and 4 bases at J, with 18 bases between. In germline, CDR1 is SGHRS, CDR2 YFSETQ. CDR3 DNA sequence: TGCGCCAGCAGCCAAGCATGGGGGGTAATTTACAATGAGCAGTTCTTC. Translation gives CASSQAWGVIYNEQFF.

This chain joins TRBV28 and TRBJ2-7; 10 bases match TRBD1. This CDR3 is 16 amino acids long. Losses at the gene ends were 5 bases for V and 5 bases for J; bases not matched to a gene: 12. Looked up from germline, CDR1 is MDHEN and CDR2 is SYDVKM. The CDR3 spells CASSPQDRGISHEQYF. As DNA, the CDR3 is TGTGCCAGCAGTCCTCAGGACAGGGGGATTAGCCACGAGCAGTACTTC.

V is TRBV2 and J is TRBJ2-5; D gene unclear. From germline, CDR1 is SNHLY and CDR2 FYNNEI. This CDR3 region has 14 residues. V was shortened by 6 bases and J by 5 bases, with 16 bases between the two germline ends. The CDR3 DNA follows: TGTGCCAGCAGGGGTTGGACGGGTAGGGAGACCCAGTACTTC. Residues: CASRGWTGRETQYF.

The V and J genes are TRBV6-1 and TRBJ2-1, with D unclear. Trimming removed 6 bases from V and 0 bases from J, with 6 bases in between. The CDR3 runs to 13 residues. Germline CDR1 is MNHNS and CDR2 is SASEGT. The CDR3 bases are TGTGCCAGCAGCCTCAGCTCCTACAATGAGCAGTTCTTC. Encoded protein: CASSLSSYNEQFF.